The next 24 T cell receptor beta chains were all read from a single sample in a study of graft-versus-host responses after intestinal transplantation. Sequenced by immunoSEQ multiplex PCR; TCRdb stores in-frame clones only, minus some. The top ten hold roughly 0.5% of the sample, which has 120,000 or so clones, roughly 93% seen once. These receptors are not linked to any known antigen. Source: unstimulated CD8+ T cells sorted from spleen or lymph node cells, taken before intestinal transplant. These receptors were obtained from a human donor who received an intestinal transplant.

V usage is TRBV27 and J usage is TRBJ1-4, with D unresolved. This CDR3 is built from 13 residues. Germline CDR1 and CDR2: MNHEY and SMNVEV (reference sequence). V was shortened by 5 bases and J by 8 bases, with 12 bases between the two germline ends. CDR3 protein: CASSTPEGEKLFF. The CDR3 coding sequence is TGTGCCAGCAGTACCCCTGAAGGGGAAAAACTGTTTTTT.

The chain combines TRBV2 with TRBJ2-1; no firm D call. This CDR3 region has 13 residues. The V end lost 3 bases, the J end lost 6 bases, and 9 bases lay between the germline ends. Germline loops: CDR1 SNHLY, CDR2 FYNNEI. The CDR3: CASSEGGLNEQFF. As DNA, the CDR3 is TGTGCCAGCAGTGAGGGCGGCCTCAATGAGCAGTTCTTC.

J is TRBJ2-3 and V is TRBV15, with 7 bases fitting TRBD2. Germline V gene data show CDR1 as LNHNV and CDR2 as YYDKDF (reference sequence). This CDR3 has 18 amino acids. Germline trimming cut 0 bases from V and 2 bases from J; bases unmatched to any gene: 11. The CDR3 loop reads CATSRDYRLAVITDTQYF. In DNA, the CDR3 is TGTGCCACCAGCAGAGATTATCGCCTAGCGGTTATCACAGATACGCAGTATTTT.

The chain uses TRBV5-1 and TRBJ2-5; 7 bases are shared with TRBD1. Germline lookup yields CDR1 SGHRS and CDR2 YFSETQ. CDR3 length: 14 amino acids. Germline trimming cut 3 bases from V and 4 bases from J; bases unmatched to any gene: 6. CDR3 sequence: CASSSYRGGETQYF. The CDR3 DNA reads TGCGCCAGCAGCTCCTACAGGGGCGGAGAGACCCAGTACTTC.

This clone was counted once. One end of the junction fails to match germline, which may point to a read error. Other DNA sequences in this specimen translate into the identical CDR3. The J gene is TRBJ2-1, the V gene TRBV5-1; D possibly corresponds to TRBD2 (5 bases). The CDR3 covers 16 residues. CDR1 is SGHRS, CDR2 YFSETQ, per germline. CDR3 nucleotides: TGCGCCAGCAGTTATACGGGTAGCGACTCCTACAATGAGCAATTCTTC. Protein product: CASSYTGSDSYNEQFF.

This chain joins TRBV6-5 and TRBJ2-1; 8 nucleotides agree with TRBD2. In germline, CDR1 is MNHEY, CDR2 SVGAGI. The CDR3 loop spans 15 amino acids. V lost 6 bases and J lost 1; bases outside the gene matches: 5. CDR3 region: CASSRGTRSYNEQFF. The DNA of the CDR3 is TGTGCCAGCAGCCGCGGGACTAGGTCCTACAATGAGCAGTTCTTC.

This sequence joins TRBV4-1 and TRBJ2-3; 8 bases are shared with TRBD1. V dropped 0 bases and J dropped 14; count of bases not matched to a gene: 7. CDR3 size: 13 residues. Germline lookup yields CDR1 MGHRA and CDR2 YSYEKL. This chain's CDR3 is CASSQEQGDPLYF. The CDR3 region has the DNA TGCGCCAGCAGCCAAGAACAGGGGGATCCTCTGTATTTT.

V and J are TRBV6-1 and TRBJ2-2; no clear D. Germline CDR1 and CDR2: MNHNS and SASEGT. CDR3 length equals 14 residues. V was clipped by 8 bases and J by 5 bases, with 15 bases between them. In nucleotides, the CDR3 is TGTGCCAGCTCAACTCTTTCATTTACCGGGGAGCTGTTTTTT. Encoded protein: CASSTLSFTGELFF.

The chain is built from TRBV9 and TRBJ1-1; 8 nucleotides line up with TRBD1. The CDR3 length is 16 residues. Trimming took 3 bases from V and 1 from J; bases not matched to a gene: 8. Germline CDR1 SGDLS, CDR2 YYNGEE. CDR3 nucleotide sequence: TGTGCCAGCAGCGATTCAGGGGGCTTCTCGAACACTGAAGCTTTCTTT. Translating it yields CASSDSGGFSNTEAFF.

The chain uses TRBV27 and TRBJ2-1; D is uncertain. V lost 2 bases and J lost 3, with 11 bases in between. CDR3 size: 15 residues. Per the germline V gene, CDR1 is MNHEY and CDR2 is SMNVEV (reference sequence). CDR3 bases: TGTGCCAGCAGTTTAAGTAGGAGTGTCTACAATGAGCAGTTCTTC. It codes for CASSLSRSVYNEQFF.

The chain recombines TRBV19 with TRBJ1-1; TRBD1 agrees at 8 bases. V lost 8 bases to trimming and J lost 7 bases; unmatched junction nucleotides: 0. There are 10 residues in the CDR3. Germline V lookup: CDR1 LNHDA, CDR2 SQIVND (reference sequence). Written as DNA, the CDR3 is TGTGCCAGTGGGACAGGTGAAGCTTTCTTT. Amino acid sequence: CASGTGEAFF.

This chain connects TRBV27 to TRBJ2-3, with D hard to call. The V end was cut by 6 bases, the J end by 1 base, with 11 bases between. Germline lookup yields CDR1 MNHEY and CDR2 SMNVEV (reference sequence). The CDR3 is 14 residues long. CDR3 in amino acids: CASRSPIGTDTQYF. Here the CDR3 DNA reads TGTGCCAGCAGGAGCCCTATCGGCACAGATACGCAGTATTTT.

V usage is TRBV12-5 and J usage is TRBJ1-1; D uncertain. Germline CDR1 reads LGHNT; CDR2 reads FRNRAP. V lost 5 bases, J lost 1 base, and 14 bases lay in between. The CDR3 sequence is 15 residues long. The CDR3 protein is CASGGERTANTEAFF. The CDR3 DNA is TGTGCTAGTGGTGGGGAGCGGACCGCGAACACTGAAGCTTTCTTT.

The V call is TRBV27, the J call TRBJ2-7; 7 bases align to TRBD1. The CDR3 is 15 residues long. The V gene's germline CDR1 is MNHEY and CDR2 SMNVEV (reference sequence). The V gene end was trimmed by 6 bases and the J gene end by 2 bases; junction bases not matched to a gene: 10. The DNA for the CDR3 is TGTGCCAGCAGCATTTCGACAGGGCTCACCTACGAGCAGTACTTC. Amino acids: CASSISTGLTYEQYF.

This rearrangement joins TRBV9 to TRBJ2-7; 7 bases line up with TRBD2. Trimming at V came to 5 bases and at J to 5 bases, leaving 4 bases not matched to a gene. This CDR3 has 12 amino acids. The germline V gene encodes CDR1 SGDLS and CDR2 YYNGEE. The CDR3 protein is CASSPGRDEQYF. CDR3 bases: TGTGCCAGCAGTCCGGGGAGGGACGAGCAGTACTTC.

The chain employs TRBV5-6 and TRBJ1-1; 7 nucleotides align to TRBD1. CDR3 length: 12 residues. Germline V lookup: CDR1 SGHDT, CDR2 YYEEEE. The V gene end was trimmed by 2 bases and the J gene end by 11 bases; junction bases not matched to a gene: 6. The DNA for the CDR3 is TGTGCCAGCAGCTTAGGGACAGTCATGGCTTTCTTT. Its protein is CASSLGTVMAFF.

This clone is a singleton in its sample. The chain employs TRBV6-1 and TRBJ2-1; D perhaps matches TRBD1 (6 bases). CDR1 MNHNS and CDR2 SASEGT come from the germline V gene. CDR3 length equals 14 residues. The germline V and J ends were trimmed by 1 base and 5 bases, with 9 bases remaining between them. The CDR3 reads CASSEERDNNEQFF. As DNA, the CDR3 is TGTGCCAGCAGTGAAGAAAGGGACAACAATGAGCAGTTCTTC.

The chain is built from TRBV27 and TRBJ2-3; D possibly matches TRBD1 or TRBD2 (5 bases each). Germline CDR1 MNHEY, CDR2 SMNVEV (reference sequence). Trimming shortened V by 0 bases and J by 2 bases, and 9 bases separated the two germline ends. The length of the CDR3 is 15 residues. CDR3 protein: CASSLSGRATDTQYF. DNA of the CDR3: TGTGCCAGCAGTTTATCGGGGCGGGCCACAGATACGCAGTATTTT.

This clone has just a few counts. The rearrangement links TRBV5-4 to TRBJ1-3; TRBD1 is a possible D gene (5 bases). The CDR3 is 15 residues long. V was shortened by 0 bases and J by 2 bases, with 9 bases between the two germline ends. CDR1 and CDR2 (germline): SGHNT, YYREEE (reference sequence). In DNA form, the CDR3 reads TGTGCCAGCAGCTTGGCCGGGACCCCTGGAAACACCATATATTTT. Protein: CASSLAGTPGNTIYF.

The V call is TRBV27, the J call TRBJ2-7; D might be TRBD1 or TRBD2, each matching 5 bases. The CDR3 runs 16 residues. Germline values: CDR1 MNHEY, CDR2 SMNVEV (reference sequence). V was clipped by 0 bases and J by 2 bases, with 14 bases between them. DNA for the CDR3: TGTGCCAGCAGTTTATCGGGGACGAGGAGCACCTACGAGCAGTACTTC. Translation: CASSLSGTRSTYEQYF.

The chain couples TRBV7-9 to TRBJ2-3, with 14 bases aligning to TRBD2. The V gene's germline CDR1 is SEHNR and CDR2 FQNEAQ (reference sequence). The CDR3 has 15 residues. Trimming at V came to 3 bases and at J to 5 bases, leaving 1 base not matched to a gene. CDR3 nucleotides: TGTGCCAGCAGCTTCGGGACTAGCGGGGGAGATACGCAGTATTTT. Amino acid sequence: CASSFGTSGGDTQYF.

This chain links TRBV19 with TRBJ1-1; no definite D call. Trimming took 0 bases from V and 3 from J, leaving 5 bases between them. Germline V CDR1 and CDR2: LNHDA, SQIVND (reference sequence). There are 13 residues in the CDR3. CDR3 sequence: CASSIEAYTEAFF. CDR3 bases: TGTGCCAGTAGTATAGAGGCTTACACTGAAGCTTTCTTT.

The chain uses TRBV9 and TRBJ2-7; D gene ambiguous. CDR1 SGDLS and CDR2 YYNGEE come from the germline V gene. V was clipped by 0 bases and J by 6 bases, with 10 bases between them. The CDR3 consists of 13 residues. The DNA for the CDR3 is TGTGCCAGCAGCGTAGGAAGCTCCGGCGAGCAGTACTTC. Protein: CASSVGSSGEQYF.

Concerning this clone itself: Sequence at one end of the junction differs from germline and may be a read error. The rearrangement joins TRBV7-9 to TRBJ2-5; D possibly corresponds to TRBD2 (5 bases). Germline CDR1 and CDR2: SEHNR and FQNEAQ (reference sequence). The CDR3 runs 14 residues. CDR3 coding DNA: TGTGCCAGCAGTTTAGAGGGTTCGTGGGAGACCCAGTACTTC. Its protein is CASSLEGSWETQYF.